This TCR beta chain appears in the sequencing data of a study of blood T cell repertoires in COVID-19. This clone was seen once. Those enrolled, adults aged 18 to 89 years, came from about two dozen US areas. Assignment of participants to cohorts was predicated upon participant-reported clinical history. TCRdb keeps only in-frame clones here, not all; method: immunoSEQ multiplex PCR. This sample has 400,000 to 500,000 clones, with roughly 90% found just once. The CDR3 is 13 amino acids. CDR1 is ENHRY, CDR2 SYGVKD, per germline. Trimming removed 0 bases at V and 6 bases at J, with 6 bases between. Sequencing was performed on PBMCs or T cells enriched from blood (not recorded which). The receptor comes from a middle-aged woman who had recovered from COVID-19. The rearrangement uses TRBV10-3 and TRBJ2-1, with D unresolved. CDR3 DNA: TGTGCCATCAGTGAGTCCAGTTCCAATGAGCAGTTCTTC. Translation gives CAISESSSNEQFF.